These 9 T cell receptor beta chains were sequenced from one sample in a study of T cell responses to AZD1222 COVID-19 vaccine (dated by TCRdb to the early 2020s). The sample's time point label, in plain terms: baseline before first vaccination. The method was the immunoSEQ multiplex PCR assay. The immuneACCESS repertoire file appears here via TCRdb, limited to in-frame rearrangements. These files lack a portion of the clones; in checked studies, under half of the deficit traces to unresolved V genes, and the cause of the others is not known. The sample table shows approximately 71,000 clones, and more than 70% are seen once. In total, the top ten clones hold roughly 8% of the sample. This specimen consisted of peripheral blood, obtained on day 0 of AZD1222 vaccination. These receptors came from an adult in good health.

This sequence joins TRBV19 and TRBJ2-7, with TRBD1 identical over 8 bases. Germline V CDR1 and CDR2: LNHDA, SQIVND (reference sequence). This CDR3 has 14 amino acids. J was trimmed by 5 bases and V by 3 bases; bases with no gene match: 6. The CDR3, as DNA: TGTGCCAGTAGTATGAGACAGGGGAGCCACGAGCAGTACTTC. Amino acids: CASSMRQGSHEQYF.

V and J are TRBV19 and TRBJ1-5, with a weak D call TRBD1 (5 bases). There are 16 residues in the CDR3. The germline V gene encodes CDR1 LNHDA and CDR2 SQIVND (reference sequence). V was trimmed by 3 bases and J by 0 bases, leaving 12 bases between them. The CDR3 DNA follows: TGTGCCAGTAGTATTGGGGGTTCTTATAGCAATCAGCCCCAGCATTTT. It is translated as CASSIGGSYSNQPQHF.

This chain joins TRBV27 and TRBJ2-2; 12 bases map to TRBD2. Germline lookup yields CDR1 MNHEY and CDR2 SMNVEV (reference sequence). J was trimmed by 3 bases and V by 6 bases; bases with no gene match: 8. This CDR3 comprises 17 residues. The CDR3 nucleotides are TGTGCCAGCAGACTGCCTAGCGGGAGGGCTGACACCGGGGAGCTGTTTTTT. Translation: CASRLPSGRADTGELFF.

This clone is classed as large. The chain has TRBV12-3 or TRBV12-4 and TRBJ2-5; D gene ambiguous. This CDR3 region has 13 residues. V dropped 0 bases and J dropped 5 bases, with 7 bases sitting between them. CDR3 sequence reads: CASSLAGMETQYF. For the CDR3, the DNA is TGTGCCAGCAGTTTAGCGGGGATGGAGACCCAGTACTTC.

The genes are TRBV15 and TRBJ1-5, with TRBD1 matching 8 bases. This CDR3 is built from 16 residues. From germline, CDR1 is LNHNV and CDR2 YYDKDF (reference sequence). After removal of 0 bases from V and 6 bases from J, the junction contained 7 bases not matched to a gene. The CDR3 sequence: CATSRDQGASGQPQHF. The DNA for the CDR3 is TGTGCCACCAGCAGAGATCAGGGGGCATCAGGTCAGCCCCAGCATTTT.

The chain links TRBV7-2 to TRBJ1-1; D possibly corresponds to TRBD1 (5 bases). The CDR3 runs 15 residues. Germline values: CDR1 SGHTA, CDR2 FQGNSA. Deletions cut 3 bases from V and 4 bases from J, with 15 bases between. This chain's CDR3 is CASSFLGGLGTEAFF. The DNA of the CDR3 is TGTGCCAGCAGCTTCCTCGGGGGGTTGGGCACTGAAGCTTTCTTT.

The CDR3 DNA sequence: TGTGCCAGCAGTCCCGGAGATACGCAGTATTTT. Translation gives CASSPGDTQYF. This chain joins TRBV27 and TRBJ2-3; no firm D call. The germline V gene encodes CDR1 MNHEY and CDR2 SMNVEV (reference sequence). CDR3 size: 11 residues. The ends were cut back, 5 bases at V and 5 bases at J, with 5 bases in the middle.

The genes are TRBV7-3 and TRBJ1-1, with D perhaps matching TRBD1 (6 bases). In germline, CDR1 is SGHTA, CDR2 FQGTGA. The germline V and J ends were trimmed by 3 bases and 1 base, with 9 bases remaining between them. This CDR3 contains 14 residues. The DNA for the CDR3 is TGTGCCAGCAGCTTCAAGACAGGGAACACTGAAGCTTTCTTT. Translation gives CASSFKTGNTEAFF.

This clone showed up just once. J is TRBJ2-7 and V is TRBV7-2; D is possibly TRBD2 (6 bases). The length of the CDR3 is 15 residues. Germline CDR1 reads SGHTA; CDR2 reads FQGNSA. The V gene lost 1 base and the J gene lost 2 bases, with 12 bases spanning the gap. In DNA, the CDR3 is TGTGCCAGCAGCTTAGGAGGAGGGTCCCCCTACGAGCAGTACTTC. Its protein product is CASSLGGGSPYEQYF.